These T cell receptor beta chains were read from a single sample in a study of immune heterogeneity within non-small cell lung tumors. TCRdb reanalysed the multiplex PCR reads using MiXCR and keeps one entry per CDR3 protein. The repertoire includes approximately 9,600 distinct CDR3 sequences, roughly 29% of them detected once, and 27% sits in the top ten. Sequenced: lung tumor tissue. These receptors all come from a woman aged 45-65 years with non-small cell lung cancer. CDR3s include the opening cysteine and the closing phenylalanine or tryptophan. A D gene is named only where the DNA matches it firmly. Clone size appears in some rows only: once, few, many, or a class for an expanded clone.

>TRBV13|medium-sized|TRBJ2-7|NA
TGTGCCAGCAGCTTAGGGCAGGGTAGCGAGCAGTACTTC
CASSLGQGSEQYF
>TRBV19|many|TRBJ2-3|TRBD1
TGTGCCAGTAGTACCAGGACAGGGAGCACAGATACGCAGTATTTT
CASSTRTGSTDTQYF
>TRBV12-3/TRBV12-4|medium-sized|TRBJ1-6|NA
TGTGCCAGCATCAAATCCGGGGGCACGAAAAATTCACCCCTCCACTTT
CASIKSGGTKNSPLHF
>TRBV19|many|TRBJ1-3|TRBD1
TGTGCCAGTAGTGTCCGGACAGGCAACTCTGGAAACACCATATATTTT
CASSVRTGNSGNTIYF
>TRBV5-1|few|TRBJ1-3|NA
TGCGCTAGCATCTTGGGAAACACCATATATTTT
CASILGNTIYF
>TRBV10-3|many|TRBJ2-7|TRBD2
TGTGCCTCGACTAGCGGGCCTTCCGAGCAGTACTTC
CASTSGPSEQYF
>TRBV6-1|many|TRBJ1-3|NA
TGTGCCAGCAGCCGGGACGGATACTCTGGAAACACCATATATTTT
CASSRDGYSGNTIYF
>TRBV11-2|many|TRBJ2-1|TRBD2
TGTGCCAGCAGCCTAGGACTAGCAGCGAGCTCCTACAATGAGCAGTTCTTC
CASSLGLAASSYNEQFF
>TRBV7-6|few|TRBJ2-2|TRBD1
TGTGCCAGCACCTTAGCACAGGGGGCGCGCGGGGAGCTGTTTTTT
CASTLAQGARGELFF
>TRBV11-2|many|TRBJ2-1|NA
TGTGCCAGCAGCCCTATTGGCGATGAGCAGTTCTTC
CASSPIGDEQFF
>TRBV19|many|TRBJ2-2|NA
TGTGCCAGTAACCGGGACGGTTACACCGGGGAGCTGTTTTTT
CASNRDGYTGELFF
>TRBV5-6|NA|TRBJ2-7|NA
TGTGCCAGCACCCTTGAACGGAGAGGAGAGTACGAGCAGTACTTC
CASTLERRGEYEQYF
>TRBV5-1|many|TRBJ2-1|TRBD2
TGCGCCAGCAGCTCCCAATTACGGACTAGCGGATACAATGAGCAGTTCTTC
CASSSQLRTSGYNEQFF
>TRBV5-1|medium-sized|TRBJ1-6|NA
TGCGCCAGCAGCTTGTCCGGGGGCACTGTTCATAATTCACCCCTCCACTTT
CASSLSGGTVHNSPLHF
>TRBV27|few|TRBJ2-3|NA
TGTGCCAGCAGCAACTTAATACCCGCGGGGGCAACCACAGATACGCAGTATTTT
CASSNLIPAGATTDTQYF
>TRBV5-1|once|TRBJ1-5|NA
TGCGCCAGCAGCTTCGGGGGGAATCAGCCCCAGCATTTT
CASSFGGNQPQHF
>TRBV5-1|many|TRBJ1-5|NA
TGCGCCACACCTCAAACAGATACGCAGCATTTT
CATPQTDTQHF
>TRBV29-1|NA|TRBJ2-5|NA
TGCAGCGTTGAAAAGCCCACGCACCAAGAGACCCAGTACTTC
CSVEKPTHQETQYF
>TRBV7-9|few|TRBJ1-1|NA
TGTGCCAGCAGCGTCCCGGCCAGGGCGGAAGCTTTCTTT
CASSVPARAEAFF
>TRBV30|many|TRBJ2-2|TRBD2
TGTGCCTGGAGGCCTAGCGGGGGGGACACCGGGGAGCTGTTTTTT
CAWRPSGGDTGELFF
>TRBV30|medium-sized|TRBJ1-4|NA
TGTGCCTGGAGCGGAGAGCCAACTAATGAAAAACTGTTTTTT
CAWSGEPTNEKLFF
>TRBV7-2|few|TRBJ1-5|NA
TGTGCCAGGAGCTTCGGAGGAACGGGTCAGCCCCAGCATTTT
CARSFGGTGQPQHF
>TRBV6-2/TRBV6-3|NA|TRBJ2-1|NA
TGTGCCAGCAGCAATCGAGGGGGTTTTGATGAGCAGTTCTTC
CASSNRGGFDEQFF
>TRBV7-9|many|TRBJ2-1|TRBD2
TGTGCCAGCAGCTTACTAAGCGGGAGGGCCTACAATGAGCAGTTCTTC
CASSLLSGRAYNEQFF
>TRBV4-1|many|TRBJ2-5|NA
TGCGCCAGCAGCCAAGCGACATGGTATGGCTCGGGGACCCAGTACTTC
CASSQATWYGSGTQYF
>TRBV10-3|many|TRBJ2-7|TRBD2
TGTGCCATCAGTGAGGCCGGATGGACTAGCGAGACCTACGAGCAGTACTTC
CAISEAGWTSETYEQYF
>TRBV19|many|TRBJ2-1|NA
TGTGCCAGTAGTATTTTGTCTAGCGCAGGGTACAATGAGCAGTTCTTC
CASSILSSAGYNEQFF
>TRBV24-1|many|TRBJ2-1|TRBD2
TGTGCCACCAGTGGGGGAACTAGCGGGAGCTACAATGAGCAGTTCTTC
CATSGGTSGSYNEQFF
>TRBV6-1|medium-sized|TRBJ2-7|TRBD2
TGTGCCAGCAGTGAGTGGGGAGCGGGAAGCTACGAGCAGTACTTC
CASSEWGAGSYEQYF
>TRBV6-2/TRBV6-3|many|TRBJ2-7|TRBD2
TGTGCCAGCAGCTCTAGCGGGCCTACCTACGAGCAGTACTTC
CASSSSGPTYEQYF
>TRBV27|NA|TRBJ2-7|NA
TGTGCCAGCACGGGGCAAGCCCCCTACGAGCAGTACTTC
CASTGQAPYEQYF
>TRBV6-5|many|TRBJ1-1|NA
TGTGCCAGCAGTTACGGGGGCCAGAACACTGAAGCTTTCTTT
CASSYGGQNTEAFF
>TRBV3-1|many|TRBJ1-1|NA
TGTGCCAGCAGCCAAGATATGTGGGTGAACACTGAAGCTTTCTTT
CASSQDMWVNTEAFF
>TRBV5-5|once|TRBJ2-6|NA
TGTGCCAGCAGCTTGAGGTTTGGGTCTGGGGCCAACGCCCTGACTTTC
CASSLRFGSGANALTF
>TRBV28|medium-sized|TRBJ2-7|TRBD2
TGTGCCAGCAGTTTATCCGGACTAGCGGGGGACCTTTACGAGCAGTACTTC
CASSLSGLAGDLYEQYF
>TRBV28|many|TRBJ2-3|TRBD2
TGTGCCAGCAGTTTGGGGGTAGCGGGGGGGAAAGTGGGAAGAGTCACAGATACGCAGTATTTT
CASSLGVAGGKVGRVTDTQYF
>TRBV5-1|many|TRBJ1-5|TRBD1
TGCGCCAGCAGCTTAGGACAGGGGTTGGGGCAGCCCCAGCATTTT
CASSLGQGLGQPQHF
>TRBV5-8|many|TRBJ1-4|TRBD1
TGTGCCAGCAGCCAGCCGGGACAGGGTAGCGAAAAGCTGTTTTTT
CASSQPGQGSEKLFF
>TRBV12-3/TRBV12-4|many|TRBJ2-7|NA
TGTGCCAGCATGGGGGCGGGCAAGTATCATAATTCCTACGAGCAGTACTTC
CASMGAGKYHNSYEQYF
>TRBV5-1|medium-sized|TRBJ2-7|NA
TGCGCCAGCAGCTTGGCCTTACGTACACTCTCCCAGCAGTACTTC
CASSLALRTLSQQYF
>TRBV2|NA|TRBJ1-5|NA
TGTGCCAGCAGGGACTCAGGGGCGGCTCAGCCCCAGCATTTT
CASRDSGAAQPQHF
>TRBV28|NA|TRBJ2-2|NA
TGTGCCAGCCGAGTGGGAGGAGAGAACACCGGGGAGCTGTTTTTT
CASRVGGENTGELFF
>TRBV20-1|few|TRBJ2-4|NA
TGCAGTGCAGCGGCCGGCTGGGGCAAAAACATTCAGTACTTC
CSAAAGWGKNIQYF
>TRBV6-1|NA|TRBJ1-2|NA
TGTGCCAGCAGTGAAGGGATTCCAGGGCCCTATGGCTACACCTTC
CASSEGIPGPYGYTF
>TRBV5-4|NA|TRBJ2-2|NA
TGTGCCAGCAGCTGGCAACAGGGATCCGGGGAGCTGTTTTTT
CASSWQQGSGELFF
>TRBV6-2/TRBV6-3|many|TRBJ2-7|TRBD2
TGTGCCAGCAGATCTAGCGGGTACGAGCAGTACTTC
CASRSSGYEQYF
>TRBV4-1|medium-sized|TRBJ2-7|TRBD2
TGCGCCAGCAGCCAGGACCCTTCAAGGCGGGGGGGCTTTATGTACGAGCAGTACTTC
CASSQDPSRRGGFMYEQYF